Here is one TCR beta chain with its context. Ages ranged from about 18 to 90 years, with residence in approximately 23 US areas. The data derive from a study of blood T cell repertoires in COVID-19. Study details: In each case, the material was cDNA or gDNA derived from T cells, B-cell-depleted T cells, or PBMCs.

Only in-frame clones appear in the TCRdb table, and some are missing; sequencing was by immunoSEQ multiplex PCR. The repertoire holds some 270,000 clones, about 87% seen once, with over 2.5% in the top ten. This sequence originates from a woman in her forties who had been exposed to COVID-19. Sequencing input: PBMCs or T cells enriched from blood (not recorded which).

The CDR3 reads CAWTRGETEAFF. The DNA of the CDR3 is TGTGCCTGGACACGGGGGGAGACTGAAGCTTTCTTT. The rearrangement links TRBV30 to TRBJ1-1; maybe TRBD1 (5 bases). Germline values: CDR1 GTSNPN, CDR2 SVGIG (reference sequence). The CDR3 runs to 12 residues. Trimming took off 4 bases at V and 5 bases at J, with 11 bases between the two ends.